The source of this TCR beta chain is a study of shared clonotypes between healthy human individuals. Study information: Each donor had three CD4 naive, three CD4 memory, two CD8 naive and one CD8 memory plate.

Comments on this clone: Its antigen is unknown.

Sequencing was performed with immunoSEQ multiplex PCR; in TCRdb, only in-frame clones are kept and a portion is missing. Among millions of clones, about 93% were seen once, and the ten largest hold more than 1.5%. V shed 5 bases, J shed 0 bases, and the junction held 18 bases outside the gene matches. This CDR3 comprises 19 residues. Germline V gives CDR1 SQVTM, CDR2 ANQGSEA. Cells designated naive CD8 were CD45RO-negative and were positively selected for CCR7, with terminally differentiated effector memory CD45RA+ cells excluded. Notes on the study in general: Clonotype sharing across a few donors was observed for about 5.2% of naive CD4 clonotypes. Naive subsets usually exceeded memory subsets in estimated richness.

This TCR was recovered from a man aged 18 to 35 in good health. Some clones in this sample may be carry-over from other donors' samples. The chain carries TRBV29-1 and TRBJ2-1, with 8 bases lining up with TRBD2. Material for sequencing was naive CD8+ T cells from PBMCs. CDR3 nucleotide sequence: TGCAGCGTTCCCCATGTTATGGCGGGAGGACCTTTCTCCTACAATGAGCAGTTCTTC. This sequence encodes CSVPHVMAGGPFSYNEQFF.